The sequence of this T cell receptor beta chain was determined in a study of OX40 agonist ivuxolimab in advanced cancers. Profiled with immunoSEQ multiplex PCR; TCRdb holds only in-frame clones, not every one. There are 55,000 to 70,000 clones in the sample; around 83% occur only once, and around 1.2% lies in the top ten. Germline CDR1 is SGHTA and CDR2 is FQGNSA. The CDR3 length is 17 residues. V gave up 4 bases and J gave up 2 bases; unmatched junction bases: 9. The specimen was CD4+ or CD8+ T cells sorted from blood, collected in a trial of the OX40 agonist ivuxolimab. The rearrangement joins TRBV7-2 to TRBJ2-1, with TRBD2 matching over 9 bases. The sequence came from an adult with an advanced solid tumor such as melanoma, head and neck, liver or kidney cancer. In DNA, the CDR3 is TGTGCCAGCAGCTCCGCGGGAGCTAGCGGGACCTACAATGAGCAGTTCTTC. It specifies CASSSAGASGTYNEQFF.